The subject of this entry is one T cell receptor beta chain. Its matching antigen is unknown. A junction end diverges from the germline sequence, so it may reflect a read error. The record originates from a study of tumor-infiltrating lymphocytes in primary liver carcinoma. Turning to the study itself: Patients' primary liver carcinoma was surgically resected.

It was unsorted whole blood that yielded blood RNA, and germline DNA was also extracted. The researchers drew roughly 3.8 milliliters of peripheral blood before surgery. Overall study results and limits: Pairs comparing tumor with adjacent tissue or blood overlapped less than pairs drawn from tumor regions. Significantly larger top-250-clone fractions were found in tumors than in blood (p = 0.039).

Constant-region priming of about 0.5 ug total RNA yielded TCR beta cDNA. Three rounds of nested multiplex PCR with slightly modified ARM-PCR produced TCR beta libraries. TCRdb reprocessed the multiplex PCR reads via MiXCR and lists one record per CDR3 protein. This sample has 250,000 to 350,000 distinct CDR3 sequences, with almost 60% found just once. This TCR was sampled from a woman younger than 45 with primary liver carcinoma and hepatitis B virus infection. The sample taken for sequencing was peripheral blood.

The CDR3: CTSTQGGGGGYTF. The CDR3 DNA reads as TGTACCAGCACTCAGGGGGGGGGTGGAGGCTACACTTTC. The chain has TRBV11-2 and TRBJ1-2; TRBD1 aligns across 7 bases. CDR1 is SGHAT, CDR2 FQNNGV, per germline. This CDR3 has 13 residues.